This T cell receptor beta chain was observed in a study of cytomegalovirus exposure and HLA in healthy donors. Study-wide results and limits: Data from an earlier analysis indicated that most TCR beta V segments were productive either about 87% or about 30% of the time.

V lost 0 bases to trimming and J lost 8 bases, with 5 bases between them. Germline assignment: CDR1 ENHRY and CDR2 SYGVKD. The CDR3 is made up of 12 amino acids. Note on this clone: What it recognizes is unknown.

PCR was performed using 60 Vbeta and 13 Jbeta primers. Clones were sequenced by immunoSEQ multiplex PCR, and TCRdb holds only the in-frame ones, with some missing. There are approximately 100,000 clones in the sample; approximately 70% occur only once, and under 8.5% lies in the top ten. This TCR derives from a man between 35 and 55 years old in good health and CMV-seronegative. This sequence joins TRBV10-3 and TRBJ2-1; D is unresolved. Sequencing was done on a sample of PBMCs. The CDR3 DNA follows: TGTGCCATCAGTGAGTCGAGCGATGAGCAGTTCTTC. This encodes CAISESSDEQFF.